This TCR beta chain was obtained from a study of T cell repertoires in cytomegalovirus infection. Study-level background: Well-studied HLA-B-restricted epitopes and recently identified HLA-C-restricted epitopes of CMV were both used in the study. It can be stated that public TCR beta signatures indicated CMV infection as well as a matching HLA type. Findings and limits, study-wide: Adding up the frequency of public TCR beta families identified people who carried CMV plus the relevant HLA. HLA-C-restricted TCR beta clonotypes specific for CMV led the ex vivo response.

J gave up 6 bases and V 1 base, and 4 bases lay outside the gene matches. The CDR3 is 16 amino acids. The germline V gene has CDR1 MNHNS and CDR2 SASEGT. This clonotype was seen more than once but under ten times. Its specificity is not known. TCRdb re-analysed the reads in MiXCR, keeping a single row per CDR3 protein. This table holds some 920,000 distinct CDR3 sequences, 30% to 40% found once. This specimen was cultured CD8+ T cells from PBMCs, taken from culture after CMV antigen stimulation. The chain uses TRBV6-1 and TRBJ1-5, with 12 bases lining up with TRBD1. The receptor comes from a human donor in good health (CMV status not recorded). Some clones in this sample may be carry-over from other donors' samples. CDR3 bases: TGTGCCAGCAGTGAAGGCGGGACAGGGGGCACTCAGCCCCAGCATTTT. Its translation: CASSEGGTGGTQPQHF.